Listed here is a single TCR beta chain. The target of this receptor is not known. It has no much larger one-base neighbor in the sample; base qualities were not kept. CDR1 and CDR2, per the germline V gene, are SGDLS and YYNGEE. From cysteine to phenylalanine, the CDR3 is 13 amino acids long. Just the 39-base CDR3 DNA is kept, in frame starting at base 1. The junction carries 8 bases between V and J, which are trimmed by 4 bases and 2 bases respectively. This specimen comes from a study of beta chain features in type 1 diabetes (dated by TCRdb to 2017 to 2018). About the full investigation: Patients and healthy donors did not differ in mean age, gender distribution, total cell number or subset yield. A total of 100 million to 110 million sorted cells were examined across all samples, and a strong correlation was observed between cell number per subset and RNA yield. Naive and central memory subsets were obtained from all 30 or so donors, but regulatory and stem cell-like memory subsets were isolated from only 8 patients and roughly eight healthy donors. In the study, recently diagnosed type 1 diabetes patients and matched healthy donors were compared on the TCRB repertoires of their sorted circulating CD4+ T cell subsets.

The entire amount of isolated RNA was reverse transcribed using the High Capacity cDNA Reverse Transcription Kit, so the sequenced TCRB transcripts were expressed ones. Deep immunoSEQ sequencing was performed on naive, central memory and regulatory T cell samples, with an average of roughly 3.3 million total reads per sample. Sorted cells were lysed in RLT buffer and RNA was extracted with DNase-treated RNeasy Micro or Mini kits, depending on cell number. Each cell subset was processed separately to prevent cross-contamination, with patient and healthy donor samples processed together. The immunoSEQ multiplex PCR was used to amplify TCRB sequences from cDNA, yielding 87-bp fragments that span the CDR3 region. The amplicons were sequenced using the Illumina HiSeq platform. Processing in the source paper ran as follows. Synthetic template baselines were used to correct PCR bias computationally, reads within Hamming distance 2 were collapsed, and singletons that could not be merged were discarded. Reads were aligned against IMGT so that V, D and J genes, CDR3 length and insertions or deletions at six rearrangement sites could be assigned. Within each subset, clonotype counts were normalized to sorted cell number, and only after that were true diversity and Gini coefficients computed with the tcR R package. The overlap coefficient, calculated on TCRB nucleotide sequences, was used to quantify repertoire sharing. Out-of-frame TCRB sequences from naive cells were analyzed as a proxy for the pre-selection repertoire. In its TCRdb copy, this immuneACCESS table keeps in-frame sequences only and misses some clones. Where compared with another copy, unresolved V genes explain less than half of these, and the others have no known cause. V and J calls and clone size follow that table, whereas D and trimming were derived from the DNA. The sample table lists 230,000 or so clones, approximately 16% of them with a count of one. In total, the top ten clones hold 0.065% to 0.095% of the sample.

The study at large found these results: PCR may preferentially amplify shorter templates, but because patient and control samples were amplified and corrected together, any resulting skew would affect both groups equally. Type 1 diabetes patients showed a moderate but significant shortening of TCRB CDR3 length in all four CD4+ subsets. Because small numbers of individuals were included in the HLA sub-analyses, any influence of HLA type on TCRB rearrangement was left unresolved. Because cDNA was sequenced instead of genomic DNA, highly expressing activated cells could be over-represented, though the groups showed no difference in activation or CD3 levels. Naive, central memory and regulatory TCRB repertoires appeared to be more similar among patients than among healthy donors. At VDJ recombination sites, type 1 diabetes patients had fewer insertions and more deleted nucleotides, which implies abnormalities in thymic rearrangement.

Each donor gave one peripheral blood draw, averaging about 120 mL, which was collected into heparinised tubes. Using a panel that included CD45RO, CCR7, CD25, CD127, CD95 and CD27, naive, central memory, regulatory and stem cell-like memory CD4+ T cells were sorted on a BD FACSAria II. All sorted populations exceeded 95% purity. PBMCs were isolated immediately by Lymphoprep density gradient centrifugation and stained directly without culture. So that batch effects would be minimized, each experiment stained and sorted samples in pairs, pairing one healthy donor with one patient. Sequenced: naive CD4+ T cells from blood. The cell subset or site label corresponds to: true naive CD4+ T cells. This TCR derives from a man aged 25 to 45 with type 1 diabetes. Here the chain combines TRBV9 and TRBJ2-3, with no reliable assignment of the D segment. The CDR3 protein is CASSLGPTDTQYF. The DNA reads TGTGCCAGCAGCCTAGGGCCCACAGATACGCAGTATTTT.